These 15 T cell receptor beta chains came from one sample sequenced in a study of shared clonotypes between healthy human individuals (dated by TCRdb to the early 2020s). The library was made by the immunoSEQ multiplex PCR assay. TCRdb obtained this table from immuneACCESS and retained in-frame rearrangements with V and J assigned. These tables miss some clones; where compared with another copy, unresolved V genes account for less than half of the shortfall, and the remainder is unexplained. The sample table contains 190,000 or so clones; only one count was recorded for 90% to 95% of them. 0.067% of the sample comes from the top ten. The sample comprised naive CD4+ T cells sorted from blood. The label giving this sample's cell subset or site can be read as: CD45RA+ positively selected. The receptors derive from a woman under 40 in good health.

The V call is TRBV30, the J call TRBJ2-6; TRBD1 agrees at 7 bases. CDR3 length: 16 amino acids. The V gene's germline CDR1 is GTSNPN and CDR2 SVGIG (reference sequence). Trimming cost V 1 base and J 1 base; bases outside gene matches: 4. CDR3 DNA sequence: TGTGCCTGGAGTGGGGGACAGCTGTCTGGGGCCAACGTCCTGACTTTC. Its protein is CAWSGGQLSGANVLTF.

DNA of the CDR3: TGTGCCAGCAGCTTGGCCAACGTCCAACCCTACGAGCAGTACTTC. Its translation is CASSLANVQPYEQYF. The chain uses TRBV5-4 and TRBJ2-7; the D is unclear. Germline CDR1 and CDR2: SGHNT and YYREEE (reference sequence). V dropped 0 bases and J dropped 2 bases, with 12 bases sitting between them. This CDR3 spans 15 amino acids.

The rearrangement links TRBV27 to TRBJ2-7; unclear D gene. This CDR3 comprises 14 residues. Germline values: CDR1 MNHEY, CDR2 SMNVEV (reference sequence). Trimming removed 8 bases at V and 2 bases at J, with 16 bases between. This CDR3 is CASPRRARPYEQYF. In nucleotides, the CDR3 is TGTGCCAGCCCCCGCCGGGCAAGACCCTACGAGCAGTACTTC.

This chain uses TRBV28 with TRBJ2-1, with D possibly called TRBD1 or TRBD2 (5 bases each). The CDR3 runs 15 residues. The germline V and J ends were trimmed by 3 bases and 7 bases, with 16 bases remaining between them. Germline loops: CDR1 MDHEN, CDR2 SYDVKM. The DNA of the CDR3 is TGTGCCAGCAGTTTCGTAGGGGAGTCGGGGAATGAGCAGTTCTTC. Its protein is CASSFVGESGNEQFF.

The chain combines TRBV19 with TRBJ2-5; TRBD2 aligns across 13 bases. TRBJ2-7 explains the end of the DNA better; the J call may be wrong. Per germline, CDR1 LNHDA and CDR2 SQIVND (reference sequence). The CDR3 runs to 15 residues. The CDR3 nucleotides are TGTGCCAGTAGTCTACTAGCGGGAGGGCCCTACGAGCAGTACTTC. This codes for CASSLLAGGPYEQYF.

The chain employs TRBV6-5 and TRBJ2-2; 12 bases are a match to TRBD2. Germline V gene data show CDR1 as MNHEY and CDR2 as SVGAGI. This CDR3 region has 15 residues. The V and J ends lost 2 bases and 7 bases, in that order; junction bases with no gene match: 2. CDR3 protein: CASSYGTSGHGELFF. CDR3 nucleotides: TGTGCCAGCAGTTACGGGACTAGCGGGCACGGGGAGCTGTTTTTT.

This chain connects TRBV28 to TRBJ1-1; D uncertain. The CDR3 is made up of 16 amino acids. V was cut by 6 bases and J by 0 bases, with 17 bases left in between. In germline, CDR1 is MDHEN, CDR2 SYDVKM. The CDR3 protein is CASRDYRGDMNTEAFF. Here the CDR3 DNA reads TGTGCCAGCAGAGACTACCGGGGTGACATGAACACTGAAGCTTTCTTT.

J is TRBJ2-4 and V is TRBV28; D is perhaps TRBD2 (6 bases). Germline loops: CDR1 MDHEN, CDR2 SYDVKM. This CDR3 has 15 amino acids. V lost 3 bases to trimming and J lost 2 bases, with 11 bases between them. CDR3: CASSFAGSTKNIQYF. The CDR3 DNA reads TGTGCCAGCAGTTTTGCCGGGAGCACCAAAAACATTCAGTACTTC.

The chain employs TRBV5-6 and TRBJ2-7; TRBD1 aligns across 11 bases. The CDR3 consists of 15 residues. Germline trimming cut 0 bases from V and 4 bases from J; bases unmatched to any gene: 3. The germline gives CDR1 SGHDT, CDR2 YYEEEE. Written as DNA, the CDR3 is TGTGCCAGCAGCTTGGTAGGACAGGGGGCATACGAGCAGTACTTC. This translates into CASSLVGQGAYEQYF.

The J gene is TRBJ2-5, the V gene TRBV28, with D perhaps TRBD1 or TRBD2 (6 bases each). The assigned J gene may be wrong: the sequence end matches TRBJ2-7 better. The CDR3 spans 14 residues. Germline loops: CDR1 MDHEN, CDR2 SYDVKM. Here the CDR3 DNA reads TGTGCCAGCAGTAGGCAGGGGACTTCTTACGAGCAGTACTTC. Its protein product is CASSRQGTSYEQYF.

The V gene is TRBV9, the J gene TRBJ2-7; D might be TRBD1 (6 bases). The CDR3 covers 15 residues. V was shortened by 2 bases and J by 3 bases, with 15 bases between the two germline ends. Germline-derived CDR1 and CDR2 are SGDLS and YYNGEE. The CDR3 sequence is CASSVGTPPYYEQYF. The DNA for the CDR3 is TGTGCCAGCAGCGTTGGGACACCGCCCTACTACGAGCAGTACTTC.

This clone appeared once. CDR3 DNA sequence: TGTGCCTCGTCGACAGGGATGCACAATGAGCAGTTCTTC. Residues: CASSTGMHNEQFF. The genes are TRBV10-3 and TRBJ2-1, with 7 bases lining up with TRBD1. This CDR3 contains 13 residues. V was clipped by 11 bases and J by 5 bases; unmatched bases: 9. Germline CDR1 ENHRY, CDR2 SYGVKD.

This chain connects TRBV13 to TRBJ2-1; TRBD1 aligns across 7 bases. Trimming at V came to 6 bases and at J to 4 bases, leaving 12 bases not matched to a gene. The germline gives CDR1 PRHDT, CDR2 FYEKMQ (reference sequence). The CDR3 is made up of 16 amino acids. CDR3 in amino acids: CASSNSGTELYNEQFF. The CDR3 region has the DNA TGTGCCAGCAGTAACTCCGGGACAGAGCTATACAATGAGCAGTTCTTC.

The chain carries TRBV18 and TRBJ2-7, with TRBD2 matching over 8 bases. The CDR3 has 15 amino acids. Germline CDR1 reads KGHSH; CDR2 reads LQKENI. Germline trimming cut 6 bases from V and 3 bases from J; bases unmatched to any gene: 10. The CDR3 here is CASSEPGSGSYEQYF. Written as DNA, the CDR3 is TGTGCCAGCTCCGAGCCTGGGAGCGGGAGCTACGAGCAGTACTTC.

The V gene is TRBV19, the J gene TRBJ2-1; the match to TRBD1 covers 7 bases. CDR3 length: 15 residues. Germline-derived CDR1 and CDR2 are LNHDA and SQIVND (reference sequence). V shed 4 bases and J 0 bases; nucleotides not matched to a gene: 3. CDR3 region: CASSTGTDSYNEQFF. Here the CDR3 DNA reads TGTGCCAGTAGTACCGGGACAGACTCCTACAATGAGCAGTTCTTC.